The 18 T cell receptor beta chains presented below share a single source sample, sequenced in a study of cytomegalovirus exposure and HLA in healthy donors. With 60 Vbeta and 13 Jbeta primers, the PCR was carried out. The data were produced by immunoSEQ multiplex PCR, yet TCRdb's version contains in-frame clones alone and is incomplete. There are 55,000 to 80,000 clones in the sample, with under 3% held by the top ten. The sample comprised PBMCs. These TCRs come from a man in his forties in good health and CMV-seronegative.

This sequence joins TRBV6-1 and TRBJ2-7; 8 bases agree with TRBD1. The junction had 6 bases not matched to a gene; V was cut back by 4 bases and J by 4 bases. The germline V gene has CDR1 MNHNS and CDR2 SASEGT. CDR3 length: 14 residues. CDR3 loop: CASSATGGRYEQYF. The DNA for the CDR3 is TGTGCCAGCAGTGCTACAGGGGGTCGGTACGAGCAGTACTTC.

The chain joins TRBV11-1 to TRBJ2-5, with D unresolved. The CDR3 sequence is 13 residues long. The germline V and J ends were trimmed by 2 bases and 1 base, with 5 bases remaining between them. Germline values: CDR1 SGHAT, CDR2 FQDESV (reference sequence). Written as DNA, the CDR3 is TGTGCCAGCAGCTTACAGGTCCAAGAGACCCAGTACTTC. It specifies CASSLQVQETQYF.

The V gene is TRBV7-2, the J gene TRBJ2-5; 10 bases map to TRBD1. Germline CDR1 is SGHTA and CDR2 is FQGNSA. V dropped 8 bases and J dropped 5; count of bases not matched to a gene: 8. This CDR3 comprises 14 residues. CDR3 in amino acids: CASARQGARETQYF. CDR3 sequence (DNA): TGTGCCAGCGCCCGACAGGGGGCCCGGGAGACCCAGTACTTC. Full variable domain (rest looked up from reference TRBV7-2 and TRBJ2-5): GAGVSQSPSNKVTEKGKDVELRCDPISGHTALYWYRQSLGQGLEFLIYFQGNSAPDKSGLPSDRFSAERTGGSVSTLTIQRTQQEDSAVYLCASARQGARETQYFGPGTRLLVL.

The chain carries TRBV30 and TRBJ2-3, with D perhaps matching TRBD2 (6 bases). From germline, CDR1 is GTSNPN and CDR2 SVGIG (reference sequence). V was pared by 2 bases and J by 0 bases, with 9 bases between. There are 14 residues in the CDR3. The CDR3 protein is CAWSTSGSTDTQYF. DNA for the CDR3: TGTGCCTGGAGTACCAGCGGGAGCACAGATACGCAGTATTTT.

This chain uses TRBV4-2 with TRBJ2-1; 10 bases agree with TRBD1. Germline assignment: CDR1 LGHNA and CDR2 YNFKEQ. V shed 1 base, J shed 0 bases, and the junction held 0 bases outside the gene matches. The CDR3 is made up of 16 amino acids. The CDR3 reads CASSQGTGGSYNEQFF. Here the CDR3 DNA reads TGTGCCAGCAGCCAAGGGACAGGGGGCTCCTACAATGAGCAGTTCTTC.

The rearrangement joins TRBV5-1 to TRBJ2-4; perhaps TRBD2 as D (6 bases). The germline gives CDR1 SGHRS, CDR2 YFSETQ. This CDR3 has 14 residues. The V end lost 4 bases, the J end lost 6 bases, and 14 bases lay between the germline ends. The CDR3 is CASSPPGGRNIQYF. CDR3 DNA: TGCGCCAGCAGCCCCCCCGGGGGAAGAAACATTCAGTACTTC.

The chain uses TRBV5-3 and TRBJ1-6; 7 nucleotides align to TRBD1. TRBV5-3 is an ORF, with its function uncertain. The CDR3 has 16 amino acids. After removal of 4 bases from V and 8 bases from J, the junction contained 12 bases not matched to a gene. CDR3 in DNA: TGTGCCAGAAGCCGCCTCTATGGGACAGTTTATTCACCCCTCCACTTT. This translates into CARSRLYGTVYSPLHF.

This rearrangement joins TRBV19 to TRBJ1-1, with D perhaps matching TRBD1 (6 bases). V lost 5 bases and J 4 bases, leaving 14 bases between the germline ends. The CDR3 covers 14 residues. Germline V gene data show CDR1 as LNHDA and CDR2 as SQIVND (reference sequence). The CDR3 is CASSPQGGGTEAFF. DNA for the CDR3: TGTGCCAGTAGTCCACAGGGTGGGGGCACTGAAGCTTTCTTT.

The chain has TRBV7-9 and TRBJ2-3; 9 bases match TRBD1. Germline V gene lookup returns CDR1 SEHNR and CDR2 FQNEAQ (reference sequence). The V gene end was trimmed by 5 bases and the J gene end by 5 bases; junction bases not matched to a gene: 11. The CDR3 has 16 residues. CDR3 DNA: TGTGCCAGCAGCCCGGGACAGGGAATACGGATAGATACGCAGTATTTT. Translation gives CASSPGQGIRIDTQYF.

The chain has TRBV6-1 and TRBJ2-5; D may be TRBD2 (6 bases). The CDR3 spans 14 residues. Germline CDR1 MNHNS, CDR2 SASEGT. V was shortened by 6 bases and J by 1 base, with 12 bases between the two germline ends. The CDR3 here is CASRNPGVQETQYF. The DNA of the CDR3 is TGTGCCAGCAGGAACCCGGGGGTCCAAGAGACCCAGTACTTC.

V is TRBV5-6 and J is TRBJ2-1, with TRBD2 identical over 8 bases. V was pared by 1 base and J by 0 bases, with 3 bases of the junction left unmatched. The CDR3 is 16 residues long. The germline V gene encodes CDR1 SGHDT and CDR2 YYEEEE. This CDR3 reads CASSLRAGGSYNEQFF. CDR3 in DNA: TGTGCCAGCAGCTTGAGGGCGGGGGGCTCCTACAATGAGCAGTTCTTC.

The rearrangement joins TRBV9 to TRBJ2-3; D possibly corresponds to TRBD1 (7 bases). V was shortened by 0 bases and J by 1 base, with 12 bases between the two germline ends. CDR1 and CDR2 (germline): SGDLS, YYNGEE. The CDR3 sequence is 16 residues long. CDR3 bases: TGTGCCAGCAGCGTAGGCGGCAGGGGGGGCACAGATACGCAGTATTTT. The encoded protein is CASSVGGRGGTDTQYF.

V and J are TRBV19 and TRBJ1-5; 12 nucleotides line up with TRBD1. V was pared by 5 bases and J by 6 bases, with 2 bases of the junction left unmatched. The CDR3 runs 14 residues. CDR1 and CDR2 from the germline V gene are LNHDA and SQIVND (reference sequence). CDR3: CASSGTGGFQPQHF. The CDR3 DNA is TGTGCCAGTAGTGGGACAGGGGGCTTTCAGCCCCAGCATTTT.

This chain uses TRBV11-2 with TRBJ1-1, with D unclear. Germline V gene sequence: CDR1 SGHAT, CDR2 FQNNGV. The CDR3 is made up of 15 amino acids. The ends were cut back, 3 bases at V and 0 bases at J, with 11 bases in the middle. Written as DNA, the CDR3 is TGTGCCAGCAGCTTCGCCCCGGGTGTGAACACTGAAGCTTTCTTT. Translating gives CASSFAPGVNTEAFF.

This rearrangement joins TRBV7-6 to TRBJ2-3; 14 bases line up with TRBD2. The CDR3 has 15 residues. Per the germline V gene, CDR1 is SGHVS and CDR2 is FNYEAQ. V shed 4 bases, J shed 4 bases, and the junction held 1 base outside the gene matches. The CDR3 here is CASSSGLAGADTQYF. In DNA form, the CDR3 reads TGTGCCAGCAGCTCGGGACTAGCGGGGGCAGATACGCAGTATTTT.

The chain has TRBV19 and TRBJ2-5; tentatively, D is TRBD2 (7 bases). From germline, CDR1 is LNHDA and CDR2 SQIVND (reference sequence). V lost 4 bases and J 2 bases, leaving 17 bases between the germline ends. The CDR3 is 16 amino acids. The CDR3 DNA reads TGTGCCAGTAGTACTCCTGGACTAGGGGGGCAAGAGACCCAGTACTTC. Translation: CASSTPGLGGQETQYF.

The genes are TRBV6-5 and TRBJ1-2, with 11 bases identical to TRBD1. The germline V gene encodes CDR1 MNHEY and CDR2 SVGAGI. The V and J ends lost 6 bases and 8 bases, in that order; junction bases with no gene match: 11. This CDR3 has 15 residues. Here the CDR3 DNA reads TGTGCCAGCAGACCTCCGGGACAGGGGGAAAAGGGCTACACCTTC. It encodes CASRPPGQGEKGYTF.

This chain connects TRBV7-3 to TRBJ1-2, with TRBD1 identical over 8 bases. The V segment lost 4 bases and the J segment 8 bases; nucleotides outside the gene matches: 9. The CDR3 consists of 14 residues. From germline, CDR1 is SGHTA and CDR2 FQGTGA. The CDR3 DNA reads TGTGCCAGCAGCTCAACAGGACAGGGTTTAGGCTACACCTTC. This codes for CASSSTGQGLGYTF.